This TCR beta chain was documented in a study of OX40 agonist ivuxolimab in advanced cancers. Turning to the study itself: An anti-OX40 (CD134) antibody with agonistic activity, ivuxolimab, was administered to patients. Every patient in dose escalation had hepatocellular carcinoma, melanoma, renal cell or head and neck cancer.

Some clones are missing from TCRdb's copy, which holds only in-frame ones; the method was immunoSEQ multiplex PCR. The data show 69,000 or so clones, 70% to 90% seen once. The CDR3 covers 15 residues. With V trimmed by 2 bases and J by 4 bases, 7 bases remained unmatched. Germline CDR1 and CDR2: SGHNT and YENEEA. This clonotype was sampled from an adult with an advanced solid tumor such as melanoma, head and neck, liver or kidney cancer. The chain carries TRBV11-3 and TRBJ2-7, with 8 bases fitting TRBD1. Source: CD4+ or CD8+ T cells sorted from blood, taken in a trial of the OX40 agonist ivuxolimab. As DNA, the CDR3 is TGTGCCAGCAGCTTACAGACAGGGGCCGGGTACGAGCAGTACTTC. As protein: CASSLQTGAGYEQYF.